One and the same sample provided the 28 T cell receptor beta chains below, sequenced in a study of regulatory T cells in long-lasting Graves disease. With iRepertoire HTBI primers and Arm-PCR of CDR3 regions, TCR beta libraries were built. TCRdb used MiXCR to reprocess the multiplex PCR reads, holding one entry per CDR3 protein. This table holds hundreds of thousands of distinct CDR3 sequences, under 20% found once. Time point: newly diagnosed GD, antithyroid drugs for less than 3 months. There was RNA extracted from PBMCs, and the TCR library was made from it. The sample also formed part of further work on T cells in Graves' hyperthyroidism and ophthalmopathy.

The specimen was peripheral blood mononuclear cells (PBMCs), collected at new diagnosis, from a patient treated with antithyroid drugs. The receptor source for this set is a woman aged 30 to 39 with Graves disease.

The chain recombines TRBV27 with TRBJ2-1; weak D call: TRBD2 (7 bases). V dropped 7 bases and J dropped 0 bases, with 16 bases sitting between them. Germline CDR1 reads MNHEY; CDR2 reads SMNVEV (reference sequence). There are 16 residues in the CDR3. CDR3 DNA sequence: TGTGCCAGCACCCGAAAGGGGGGGAGCTCCTACAATGAGCAGTTCTTC. Translation: CASTRKGGSSYNEQFF.

This clonotype was seen many times. This chain connects TRBV20-1 to TRBJ1-5; TRBD1 might be the D (5 bases). V was shortened by 0 bases and J by 6 bases, with 18 bases between the two germline ends. The germline V gene encodes CDR1 DFQATT and CDR2 SNEGSKA (reference sequence). The length of the CDR3 is 16 residues. The DNA of the CDR3 is TGCAGTGCTAGAGATATGGCAGGGCAGGGCGGTCAGCCCCAGCATTTT. It codes for CSARDMAGQGGQPQHF.

The table lists this clonotype with many counts. The J gene is TRBJ2-7, the V gene TRBV28; a possible D gene is TRBD2 (7 bases). V was shortened by 6 bases and J by 7 bases, with 22 bases between the two germline ends. The CDR3 runs to 15 residues. Germline V gene sequence: CDR1 MDHEN, CDR2 SYDVKM. The CDR3 DNA follows: TGTGCCAGCAGGGGGGGGGGCGGGGGAATCCTAGAGCAGTACTTC. It codes for CASRGGGGGILEQYF.

The V gene is TRBV24-1, the J gene TRBJ2-2, with TRBD2 identical over 7 bases. The V gene's germline CDR1 is KGHDR and CDR2 SFDVKD. The CDR3 has 12 residues. Unmatched junction bases numbered 3, after V lost 8 bases and J lost 7 bases. The CDR3 bases are TGTGCCACCATCGGGACTAACGGGGAGCTGTTTTTT. Translation: CATIGTNGELFF.

This clonotype was counted ten times or more. V is TRBV7-6 and J is TRBJ2-1, with TRBD2 identical over 9 bases. The J segment lost 0 bases and the V segment lost 5 bases, leaving 11 bases of the junction unmatched. This CDR3 is built from 18 residues. From germline, CDR1 is SGHVS and CDR2 FNYEAQ. The CDR3 sequence is CASSHQPSGESSYNEQFF. CDR3 sequence (DNA): TGTGCCAGCAGCCACCAGCCTAGCGGGGAGAGCTCCTACAATGAGCAGTTCTTC.

Comment on this clonotype: This clone may be a read error of a much larger clone one base away. The chain links TRBV2 to TRBJ2-3; 8 nucleotides match TRBD2. This CDR3 is 15 amino acids long. The germline gives CDR1 SNHLY, CDR2 FYNNEI. In DNA form, the CDR3 reads TGTGCCAACAGTCCGAGCGGGGGAACCATGAATACGCAGTATTTT. Its protein product is CANSPSGGTMNTQYF.

In this sample, this clonotype turned up once. A clone one base away is much larger, so this may be a read error. This chain joins TRBV11-2 and TRBJ2-3, with D maybe TRBD2 (6 bases). V lost 7 bases, J lost 0 bases, and 14 bases lay in between. Germline V gene data show CDR1 as SGHAT and CDR2 as FQNNGV. This CDR3 has 15 residues. The CDR3 sequence is CASNSHGRSTDTQYF. The CDR3 DNA is TGTGCCAGCAACTCCCATGGGAGGAGCACAGATACGCAGTATTTT.

This clonotype has ten or more counts. CDR3 amino acids: CAWSIGGVTYEQYF. The CDR3 nucleotides read TGTGCCTGGAGTATAGGAGGGGTTACCTACGAGCAGTACTTC. This rearrangement joins TRBV30 to TRBJ2-7, with D possibly TRBD2 on 6 matching bases. Germline CDR1 GTSNPN, CDR2 SVGIG (reference sequence). V gave up 2 bases and J gave up 2 bases, with 13 bases separating them. This CDR3 has 14 amino acids.

There are many counts of this clonotype. The CDR3 protein is CASSFGEVANEQFF. CDR3 DNA: TGTGCCAGCAGCTTTGGGGAAGTGGCCAATGAGCAGTTCTTC. The chain is built from TRBV7-9 and TRBJ2-1; no firm D call. Germline CDR1 SEHNR, CDR2 FQNEAQ (reference sequence). Between the trimmed V and J ends, which lost 3 bases and 6 bases, there was a span of 12 bases. This CDR3 comprises 14 residues.

The gene calls are TRBV28 and TRBJ1-1; no reliable D call. Germline-derived CDR1 and CDR2 are MDHEN and SYDVKM. The length of the CDR3 is 14 residues. The V end was cut by 6 bases, the J end by 1 base, with 12 bases between. This chain's CDR3 is CASRVHGANTEAFF. In DNA form, the CDR3 reads TGTGCCAGCAGAGTACACGGCGCGAACACTGAAGCTTTCTTT.

This clonotype has a handful of counts. This chain uses TRBV5-1 with TRBJ1-1; no clear D. Germline assignment: CDR1 SGHRS and CDR2 YFSETQ. Between the trimmed V and J ends, which lost 2 bases and 2 bases, there was a span of 10 bases. This CDR3 is built from 14 residues. The CDR3, as DNA: TGCGCCAGCAGCTTAGGTTCAGCTAACACTGAAGCTTTCTTT. Translated, it gives CASSLGSANTEAFF.

J is TRBJ2-2 and V is TRBV7-9; TRBD2 matches at 7 bases. The CDR3 loop spans 17 amino acids. Germline lookup yields CDR1 SEHNR and CDR2 FQNEAQ (reference sequence). V was pared by 1 base and J by 6 bases, with 11 bases of the junction left unmatched. The CDR3 sequence is CASSLDTGGNPAGELFF. Here the CDR3 DNA reads TGTGCCAGCAGCTTAGATACGGGAGGAAATCCCGCCGGGGAGCTGTTTTTT.

This clonotype was found a few times. The CDR3 DNA sequence: TGCGCCAGCAATACAGGTTTGCCAGATACGCAGTATTTT. It specifies CASNTGLPDTQYF. This chain connects TRBV10-2 to TRBJ2-3, with a weak D call TRBD1 (5 bases). V was pared by 7 bases and J by 4 bases, with 12 bases between. The CDR3 is 13 amino acids. Per the germline V gene, CDR1 is WSHSY and CDR2 is SAAADI.

This sequence joins TRBV3-1 and TRBJ1-1, with D maybe TRBD1 (6 bases). The CDR3 runs to 12 residues. Between the trimmed V and J ends, which lost 4 bases and 10 bases, there was a span of 13 bases. Germline CDR1 and CDR2: LGHDT and YNNKEL (reference sequence). In DNA, the CDR3 is TGTGCCAGCAGCCCCGGACAGCGGGGAGCTTTCTTT. It codes for CASSPGQRGAFF.

This clonotype appeared a few times. The genes are TRBV5-1 and TRBJ2-5, with no clear D. This CDR3 is built from 13 residues. V dropped 6 bases and J dropped 4 bases, with 13 bases sitting between them. The germline gives CDR1 SGHRS, CDR2 YFSETQ. CDR3 nucleotide sequence: TGCGCCAGCACAGGTCCAGCCCCAGAGACCCAGTACTTC. Translated, it gives CASTGPAPETQYF. Combining the CDR3 with reference TRBV5-1 and TRBJ2-5 gives the whole variable domain KAGVTQTPRYLIKTRGQQVTLSCSPISGHRSVSWYQQTPGQGLQFLFEYFSETQRNKGNFPGRFSGRQFSNSRSEMNVSTLELGDSALYLCASTGPAPETQYFGPGTRLLVL.

The chain joins TRBV19 to TRBJ2-4; TRBD1 aligns across 9 bases. This CDR3 comprises 14 residues. Germline trimming cut 4 bases from V and 8 bases from J; bases unmatched to any gene: 6. CDR1 LNHDA and CDR2 SQIVND come from the germline V gene (reference sequence). For the CDR3, the DNA is TGTGCCAGTAGTAGGTCGGGGGACAGGGACATTCAGTACTTC. Protein: CASSRSGDRDIQYF.

This clonotype was detected only a few times. This chain connects TRBV6-1 to TRBJ2-2, with TRBD2 matching 13 bases. The trim removed 6 bases at V and 6 bases at J, leaving 4 bases unmatched. Per the germline V gene, CDR1 is MNHNS and CDR2 is SASEGT. The CDR3 is 15 amino acids. In DNA, the CDR3 is TGTGCCAGCAGGGGCGGACTAGCGGGAGCCGGGGAGCTGTTTTTT. Amino acid sequence: CASRGGLAGAGELFF.

On this clonotype: Just one base apart from a much larger clone, this may be a read error. Because it lacks the conserved phenylalanine or tryptophan at the end, this CDR3 is likely a read error. This rearrangement joins TRBV12-3 or TRBV12-4 to TRBJ1-2; no clear D gene. V lost 6 bases to trimming and J lost 0 bases, with 11 bases between them. This CDR3 has 14 amino acids. The CDR3 DNA follows: TGTGCCAGCAGCCGTCCAGAGTCTAACTATGGCTACACCCTC. Its protein product is CASSRPESNYGYTL.

A few counts support this clonotype. V usage is TRBV27 and J usage is TRBJ2-7, with a possible D match to TRBD2 (6 bases). V was pared by 5 bases and J by 2 bases, with 13 bases between. CDR1 and CDR2 (germline): MNHEY, SMNVEV (reference sequence). This CDR3 comprises 14 residues. CDR3 sequence reads: CASSPTTRTYEQYF. The CDR3 DNA sequence: TGTGCCAGCAGTCCGACGACTAGGACCTACGAGCAGTACTTC.

This clonotype turned up a few times. Germline and junction disagree at one end, which may indicate a read error. The chain is built from TRBV6-1 and TRBJ1-2, with a weak D call TRBD1 (5 bases). This CDR3 is 15 amino acids long. Germline CDR1 is MNHNS and CDR2 is SASEGT. The CDR3 protein is CAGSEPQGWSYGYTF. CDR3 nucleotides: TGTGCCGGCAGTGAACCGCAGGGCTGGAGCTATGGCTACACCTTC.

This clonotype was found once. Given a much more abundant clone one base away, this may be a read error. The gene calls are TRBV28 and TRBJ2-1; D gene uncertain. Trimming shortened V by 3 bases and J by 10 bases, and 10 bases separated the two germline ends. This CDR3 contains 12 residues. Germline lookup yields CDR1 MDHEN and CDR2 SYDVKM. In DNA, the CDR3 is TGTGCCAGCAGTTTCCAGCACTACGAGCAGTTCTTC. As protein: CASSFQHYEQFF.

This clonotype was counted ten times or more. The genes are TRBV28 and TRBJ1-5, with a weak D call TRBD1 (5 bases). CDR1 and CDR2 (germline): MDHEN, SYDVKM. The CDR3 extends over 14 amino acids. Trimming took off 6 bases at V and 4 bases at J, with 13 bases between the two ends. The CDR3 DNA follows: TGTGCCAGCAGGACCGGGACTGCGAATCAGCCCCAGCATTTT. This encodes CASRTGTANQPQHF.

This clonotype was detected a few times. The chain employs TRBV7-2 and TRBJ1-5; D possibly corresponds to TRBD1 (5 bases). The CDR3 length is 15 residues. With 1 base removed from V and 6 bases from J, the gap between germline ends came to 13 bases. Germline CDR1 SGHTA, CDR2 FQGNSA. The CDR3 DNA is TGTGCCAGCAGCTTAGAGGGGCAAGTCTTTCAGCCCCAGCATTTT. Translating it yields CASSLEGQVFQPQHF.

Only a few counts were recorded for this clonotype. V and J are TRBV20-1 and TRBJ1-6; the D is unclear. V lost 1 base and J 10 bases, leaving 11 bases between the germline ends. This CDR3 is 13 amino acids long. Germline V lookup: CDR1 DFQATT, CDR2 SNEGSKA (reference sequence). CDR3 DNA: TGCAGTGCTAGAGGGACGGATCGATCACCCCTCCACTTT. Its protein is CSARGTDRSPLHF.

V and J are TRBV6-1 and TRBJ2-2; D not resolved. The V and J ends lost 6 bases and 4 bases respectively, with 12 bases between them. Germline CDR1 reads MNHNS; CDR2 reads SASEGT. This CDR3 is 14 amino acids long. CDR3 coding DNA: TGTGCCAGCAGGACTCGGGCCGGCACCGGGGAGCTGTTTTTT. Translating gives CASRTRAGTGELFF.

The chain carries TRBV5-1 and TRBJ2-5; 8 nucleotides match TRBD1. The trim removed 4 bases at V and 5 bases at J, leaving 7 bases unmatched. Germline-derived CDR1 and CDR2 are SGHRS and YFSETQ. There are 14 residues in the CDR3. The CDR3 nucleotides read TGCGCCAGCAGCCACGACAGGGGAGGCGAGACCCAGTACTTC. This gives the protein CASSHDRGGETQYF.

This clonotype was detected ten times or more. The gene calls are TRBV6-2 or TRBV6-3 and TRBJ2-7, with a possible D match to TRBD1 (6 bases). The germline gives CDR1 MNHEY, CDR2 SVGEGT. This CDR3 has 15 residues. With 0 bases removed from V and 5 bases from J, the gap between germline ends came to 14 bases. The CDR3 nucleotides read TGTGCCAGCAGTTACTCGAAGGGGACAAGTCACGAGCAGTACTTC. This encodes CASSYSKGTSHEQYF.

This clonotype was counted between two and nine times. V is TRBV4-1 and J is TRBJ1-5; 9 bases align to TRBD1. The V segment lost 5 bases and the J segment 5 bases; nucleotides outside the gene matches: 10. Germline CDR1 is MGHRA and CDR2 is YSYEKL. The CDR3 consists of 16 residues. The CDR3 DNA reads TGCGCCAGCAGCGAACCGACAGGGGGACGATATCAGCCCCAGCATTTT. This encodes CASSEPTGGRYQPQHF.